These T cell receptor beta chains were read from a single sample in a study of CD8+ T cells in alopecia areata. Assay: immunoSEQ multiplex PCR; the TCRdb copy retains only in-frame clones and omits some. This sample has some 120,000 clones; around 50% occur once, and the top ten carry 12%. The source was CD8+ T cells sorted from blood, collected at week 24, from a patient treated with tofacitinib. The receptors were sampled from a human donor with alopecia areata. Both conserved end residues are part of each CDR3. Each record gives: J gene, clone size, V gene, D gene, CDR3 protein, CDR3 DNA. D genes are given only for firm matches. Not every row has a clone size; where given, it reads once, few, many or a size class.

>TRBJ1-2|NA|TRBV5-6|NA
CASSSVTGSGYGYTF
TGTGCCAGCAGCTCGGTCACAGGGAGTGGCTATGGCTACACCTTC
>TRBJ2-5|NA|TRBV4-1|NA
CASSQVQGQETQYF
TGCGCCAGCAGCCAAGTACAGGGTCAAGAGACCCAGTACTTC
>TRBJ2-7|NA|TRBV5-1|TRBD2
CASSPFPGGAYEQYF
TGCGCCAGCAGCCCGTTCCCCGGGGGGGCCTACGAGCAGTACTTC
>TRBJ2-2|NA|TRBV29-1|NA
CSVPTGINTGELFF
TGCAGCGTCCCCACAGGGATAAACACCGGGGAGCTGTTTTTT
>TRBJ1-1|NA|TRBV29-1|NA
CSVEEPREDTEAFF
TGCAGCGTTGAAGAGCCCAGGGAGGACACTGAAGCTTTCTTT
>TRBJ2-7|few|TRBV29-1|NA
CSVDAGPDYEQYF
TGCAGCGTCGACGCCGGGCCCGACTACGAGCAGTACTTC
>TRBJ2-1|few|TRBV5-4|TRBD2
CASTRLAGLSSYNEQFF
TGTGCCAGCACTAGACTAGCGGGGTTGAGCTCCTACAATGAGCAGTTCTTC
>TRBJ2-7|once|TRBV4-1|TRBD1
CASSQDRGTYEQYF
TGCGCCAGCAGCCAGGACAGGGGTACCTACGAGCAGTACTTC
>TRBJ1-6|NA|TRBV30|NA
CAWALMESPLHF
TGTGCCTGGGCCCTAATGGAATCACCCCTCCACTTT
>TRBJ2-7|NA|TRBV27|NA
CASSSAYEQYF
TGTGCCAGCAGTTCCGCCTACGAGCAGTACTTC
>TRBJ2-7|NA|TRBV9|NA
CASSATTGTYEQYF
TGTGCCAGCAGCGCTACCACAGGGACCTACGAGCAGTACTTC
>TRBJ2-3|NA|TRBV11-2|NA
CASSLKDTQYF
TGTGCCAGCAGCTTAAAAGATACGCAGTATTTT
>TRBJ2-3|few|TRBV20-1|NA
CSANVDTQYF
TGCAGTGCCAACGTGGATACGCAGTATTTT
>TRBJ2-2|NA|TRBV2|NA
CASDPNTGELFF
TGTGCCAGCGACCCGAACACCGGGGAGCTGTTTTTT
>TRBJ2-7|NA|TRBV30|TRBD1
CAWSAGTGGRGYEQYF
TGTGCCTGGAGTGCGGGGACAGGGGGCAGGGGCTACGAGCAGTACTTC
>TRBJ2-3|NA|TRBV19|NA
CASSMVGGVTDTQYF
TGTGCCAGTAGTATGGTCGGAGGGGTGACAGATACGCAGTATTTT
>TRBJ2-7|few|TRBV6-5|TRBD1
CASSYSRTGYYEQYF
TGTGCCAGCAGTTACTCTCGGACAGGGTACTACGAGCAGTACTTC
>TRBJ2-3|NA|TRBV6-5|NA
CASSLRTVADTQYF
TGTGCCAGCAGTCTCCGGACTGTGGCAGATACGCAGTATTTT
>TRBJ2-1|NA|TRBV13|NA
CASSTGLESVNEQFF
TGTGCCAGCAGCACCGGACTGGAATCCGTCAATGAGCAGTTCTTC
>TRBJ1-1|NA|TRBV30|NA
CAWSVGGNTEAFF
TGTGCCTGGAGTGTTGGGGGAAACACTGAAGCTTTCTTT
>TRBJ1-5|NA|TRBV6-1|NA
CASNSPTGGNQPQHF
TGTGCCAGCAATAGCCCGACAGGTGGCAATCAGCCCCAGCATTTT
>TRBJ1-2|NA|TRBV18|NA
CASSGGDGYTF
TGTGCCAGCTCGGGAGGCGATGGCTACACCTTC
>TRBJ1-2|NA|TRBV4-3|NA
CASSQDDVGDTYGYTF
TGCGCCAGCAGCCAAGATGACGTGGGGGACACCTATGGCTACACCTTC
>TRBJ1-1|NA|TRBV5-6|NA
CASSVGAEAFF
TGTGCCAGCAGCGTCGGGGCTGAAGCTTTCTTT
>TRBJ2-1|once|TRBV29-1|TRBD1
CSVEGGQLRGNEQFF
TGCAGCGTTGAAGGGGGACAGCTAAGGGGGAATGAGCAGTTCTTC
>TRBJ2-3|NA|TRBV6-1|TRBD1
CASSDGGQGADTQYF
TGTGCCAGCAGTGACGGGGGACAGGGGGCAGATACGCAGTATTTT
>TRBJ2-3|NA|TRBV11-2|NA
CASSRTRETQYF
TGTGCCAGCAGCCGCACCAGAGAGACGCAGTATTTT
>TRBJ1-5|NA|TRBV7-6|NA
CASSLALSQASSKPQHF
TGTGCCAGCAGCTTAGCGCTTTCCCAGGCGTCGTCAAAGCCCCAGCATTTT
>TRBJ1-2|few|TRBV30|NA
CAWSVEQAHYTNYGYTF
TGTGCCTGGAGTGTAGAACAGGCTCACTACACTAACTATGGCTACACCTTC
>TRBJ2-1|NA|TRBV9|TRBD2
CASSPLAGRSYNEQFF
TGTGCCAGCAGCCCATTAGCGGGGCGCTCCTACAATGAGCAGTTCTTC
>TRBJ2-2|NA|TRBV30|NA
CAWSGRESGELFF
TGTGCCTGGAGCGGCAGGGAGTCCGGGGAGCTGTTTTTT
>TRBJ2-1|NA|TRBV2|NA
CASSVGRTYNEQFF
TGTGCCAGCAGTGTCGGTCGGACCTACAATGAGCAGTTCTTC
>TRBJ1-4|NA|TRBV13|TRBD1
CASSLNDRANEKLFF
TGTGCCAGCAGCTTAAACGACAGGGCTAATGAAAAACTGTTTTTT
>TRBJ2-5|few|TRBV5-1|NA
CASSLVRAHTETQYF
TGCGCCAGCAGCTTGGTCCGAGCGCACACAGAGACCCAGTACTTC
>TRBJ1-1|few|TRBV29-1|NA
CSAGGEAEAFF
TGCAGCGCTGGGGGAGAGGCTGAAGCTTTCTTT
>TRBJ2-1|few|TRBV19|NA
CASSRREFYNEQFF
TGTGCCAGTAGTCGAAGGGAGTTCTACAATGAGCAGTTCTTC
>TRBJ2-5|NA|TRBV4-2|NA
CASSQVERTEETQYF
TGTGCCAGCAGCCAAGTGGAGCGAACAGAAGAGACCCAGTACTTC
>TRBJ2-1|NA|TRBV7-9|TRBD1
CASSPRDRSYNEQFF
TGTGCCAGCAGCCCCCGGGACAGGTCCTACAATGAGCAGTTCTTC
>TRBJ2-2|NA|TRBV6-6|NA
CASSYGDSSGELFF
TGTGCCAGCAGTTACGGGGACTCCTCCGGGGAGCTGTTTTTT
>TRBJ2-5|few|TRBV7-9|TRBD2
CASSPPGSGGEETQYF
TGTGCCAGCAGCCCCCCGGGTAGCGGGGGGGAAGAGACCCAGTACTTC
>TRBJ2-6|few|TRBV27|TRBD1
CASSFLDRDRDSGANVLTF
TGTGCCAGCAGTTTTCTGGATCGGGACAGGGACTCTGGGGCCAACGTCCTGACTTTC
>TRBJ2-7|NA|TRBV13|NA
CASSLGAGSHEQYF
TGTGCCAGCAGCTTAGGGGCAGGGTCCCACGAGCAGTACTTC
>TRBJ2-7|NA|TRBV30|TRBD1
CAWGTVSTNEQYF
TGTGCCTGGGGGACAGTTTCTACGAACGAGCAGTACTTC
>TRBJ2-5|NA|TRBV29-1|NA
CSVDGFETQYF
TGCAGCGTTGATGGGTTCGAGACCCAGTACTTC
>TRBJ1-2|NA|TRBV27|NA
CASSKVGVADYGYTF
TGTGCCAGCAGTAAGGTCGGGGTGGCGGACTATGGCTACACCTTC
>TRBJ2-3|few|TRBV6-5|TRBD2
CASSRKRGRDTQYF
TGTGCCAGCAGTCGAAAGCGGGGGAGGGATACGCAGTATTTT
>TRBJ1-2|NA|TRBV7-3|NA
CASSLDGNYGYTF
TGTGCCAGCAGCTTGGACGGTAACTATGGCTACACCTTC
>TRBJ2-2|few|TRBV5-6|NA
CASSFLRSWGSTGELFF
TGTGCCAGCAGCTTCCTAAGGTCGTGGGGATCGACCGGGGAGCTGTTTTTT
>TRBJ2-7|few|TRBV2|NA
CASSRNDPAGEQYF
TGTGCCAGCAGTCGAAACGACCCCGCCGGCGAGCAGTACTTC
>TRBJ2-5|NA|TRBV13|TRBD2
CASSSGTSQSETQYF
TGTGCCAGCAGCTCCGGGACTAGCCAAAGTGAGACCCAGTACTTC
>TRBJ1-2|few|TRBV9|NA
CASSDEGFVRKTF
TGTGCCAGCAGTGATGAGGGGTTCGTCAGAAAGACCTTC
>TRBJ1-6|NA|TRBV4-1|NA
CASSQDLGTMGSPLHF
TGCGCCAGCAGCCAAGATCTAGGGACAATGGGCTCACCCCTCCACTTT
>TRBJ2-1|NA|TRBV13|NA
CASSLPRGGKNEQFF
TGTGCCAGCAGCCTACCCAGGGGGGGTAAGAATGAGCAGTTCTTC
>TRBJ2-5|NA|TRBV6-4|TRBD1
CASSPRGGVRGETQYF
TGTGCCAGCAGCCCCAGAGGGGGCGTAAGAGGAGAGACCCAGTACTTC